One sample yielded the 15 T cell receptor beta chains listed below, sequenced in a study of PD-1 blockade in classical Hodgkin lymphoma. Sequencing was performed with immunoSEQ multiplex PCR; in TCRdb, only in-frame clones are kept and a portion is missing. The table has roughly 61,000 clones, approximately 90% seen once; the top ten hold about 15%. All patients experienced relapse after autologous stem cell transplantation, and brentuximab vedotin exposure was variable. The sample in question was peripheral blood mononuclear cells (PBMCs), obtained at baseline. These receptors came from a human donor with classical Hodgkin lymphoma.

The chain is built from TRBV2 and TRBJ2-6; weak D call: TRBD2 (6 bases). V gave up 4 bases and J gave up 0 bases, with 16 bases separating them. The CDR3 spans 18 residues. Per the germline V gene, CDR1 is SNHLY and CDR2 is FYNNEI. The CDR3 sequence: CASSVTGGSLSGANVLTF. The CDR3 nucleotides read TGTGCCAGCAGTGTGACCGGGGGTTCCCTCTCTGGGGCCAACGTCCTGACTTTC.

This rearrangement joins TRBV20-1 to TRBJ1-2; D gene uncertain. Germline assignment: CDR1 DFQATT and CDR2 SNEGSKA (reference sequence). CDR3 length: 11 amino acids. This CDR3 is CSISGAYGYTF. CDR3 DNA sequence: TGCAGCATCTCGGGAGCCTATGGCTACACCTTC.

The chain uses TRBV5-4 and TRBJ2-5; D gene ambiguous. CDR1 is SGHNT and CDR2 is YYREEE in the germline V gene (reference sequence). The CDR3 loop spans 13 amino acids. V dropped 4 bases and J dropped 0 bases, with 7 bases sitting between them. The CDR3, as DNA: TGTGCCAGCAGCGACGACAACCAAGAGACCCAGTACTTC. This translates into CASSDDNQETQYF.

The J gene is TRBJ2-7, the V gene TRBV7-2; D may be TRBD2 (7 bases). The V and J ends lost 6 bases and 7 bases respectively, with 19 bases between them. Looked up from germline, CDR1 is SGHTA and CDR2 is FQGNSA. This CDR3 spans 14 amino acids. The CDR3, as DNA: TGTGCCAGCAGAGGGGGGGGTAGCGGAAGGGAGCAGTACTTC. Amino acid sequence: CASRGGGSGREQYF.

The gene calls are TRBV7-6 and TRBJ2-5; D not certain. The CDR3 contains 11 residues. Germline V gene sequence: CDR1 SGHVS, CDR2 FNYEAQ. V lost 1 base and J lost 7, with 4 bases in between. CDR3 loop: CASSLGTTQYF. The CDR3 DNA is TGTGCCAGCAGCTTAGGAACGACCCAGTACTTC.

This clone was detected once. The chain has TRBV5-6 and TRBJ1-3; D unresolved. The germline CDR1 and CDR2 sequences are SGHDT and YYEEEE. Trimming pared 2 bases from V and 0 bases from J, leaving 9 bases between. The CDR3 loop spans 15 amino acids. The chain's CDR3 is CASSFGPSSGNTIYF. CDR3 bases: TGTGCCAGCAGCTTTGGACCAAGCTCTGGAAACACCATATATTTT.

The CDR3 DNA is TGTGCCAGCAGCTTGACAGGGCTCGATACGCAGTATTTT. This gives the protein CASSLTGLDTQYF. The V gene is TRBV5-4, the J gene TRBJ2-3, with D perhaps matching TRBD1 (6 bases). Germline V lookup: CDR1 SGHNT, CDR2 YYREEE (reference sequence). With 1 base removed from V and 6 bases from J, the gap between germline ends came to 9 bases. The CDR3 runs to 13 residues.

In DNA form, the CDR3 reads TGTGCCAGCTCACCCCAGGAAGCAAACACTGAAGCTTTCTTT. Amino acid sequence: CASSPQEANTEAFF. The chain uses TRBV18 and TRBJ1-1, with D unclear. Germline loops: CDR1 KGHSH, CDR2 LQKENI. The CDR3 totals 14 residues. The V gene lost 3 bases and the J gene lost 2 bases, with 10 bases spanning the gap.

The DNA of the CDR3 is TGCGCCAGCACCGAAGGAGACGTAACCGGGGAGCTGTTTTTT. This codes for CASTEGDVTGELFF. The chain has TRBV5-1 and TRBJ2-2; D call uncertain. The V end was cut by 6 bases, the J end by 5 bases, with 14 bases between. CDR1 and CDR2 from the germline V gene are SGHRS and YFSETQ. The CDR3 is made up of 14 amino acids.

The rearrangement links TRBV6-5 to TRBJ2-7; D possibly matches TRBD1 or TRBD2 (5 bases each). V shed 5 bases and J shed 0 bases, with 11 bases lying between them. The CDR3 has 14 amino acids. CDR1 MNHEY and CDR2 SVGAGI come from the germline V gene. The CDR3 region is CASSLRDRSYEQYF. CDR3 coding DNA: TGTGCCAGCAGTCTACGGGACCGCTCCTACGAGCAGTACTTC.

The chain links TRBV15 to TRBJ1-3; D is unresolved. Trimming stripped 0 bases from V and 8 bases from J, with 8 bases between. Germline CDR1 is LNHNV and CDR2 is YYDKDF (reference sequence). This CDR3 is 13 amino acids long. CDR3 amino acids: CATSRDVGDTIYF. In DNA form, the CDR3 reads TGTGCCACCAGCAGAGACGTGGGCGACACCATATATTTT.

CDR3 bases: TGTGCCAGCAGCTTGGGTTTGGACCTCCTGGACTATGGCTACACCTTC. Translating gives CASSLGLDLLDYGYTF. The chain has TRBV7-9 and TRBJ1-2; D uncertain. The germline gives CDR1 SEHNR, CDR2 FQNEAQ (reference sequence). The CDR3 runs 16 residues. V dropped 3 bases and J dropped 3 bases, with 17 bases sitting between them.

This clone was detected only once. CDR3 nucleotide sequence: TGTGCCAGTAGAACAACAGCCTTCTCCTACAATGAGCAGTTCTTC. It translates to CASRTTAFSYNEQFF. The chain combines TRBV19 with TRBJ2-1; D uncertain. The CDR3 extends over 15 amino acids. V dropped 6 bases and J dropped 0 bases, with 12 bases sitting between them. Germline V gene lookup returns CDR1 LNHDA and CDR2 SQIVND (reference sequence).

V gene TRBV2 combines with J gene TRBJ2-3; D unresolved. CDR3 length: 12 amino acids. Trimming cost V 6 bases and J 14 bases, with 18 bases left between them. Germline V gene data show CDR1 as SNHLY and CDR2 as FYNNEI. The CDR3 DNA reads as TGTGCCAGCAGGGCGGTCTCCCTCAACAGGTATTTT. It translates to CASRAVSLNRYF.

In its sample, this clone was seen once. CDR3 bases: TGTGCCAGCAATCGCACCCCACCCGGGACAGATGGCTACACCTTC. Its translation is CASNRTPPGTDGYTF. This chain links TRBV27 with TRBJ1-2; 7 bases fit TRBD1. This CDR3 has 15 amino acids. The V and J ends lost 7 bases and 6 bases, in that order; junction bases with no gene match: 14. The germline CDR1 and CDR2 sequences are MNHEY and SMNVEV (reference sequence).